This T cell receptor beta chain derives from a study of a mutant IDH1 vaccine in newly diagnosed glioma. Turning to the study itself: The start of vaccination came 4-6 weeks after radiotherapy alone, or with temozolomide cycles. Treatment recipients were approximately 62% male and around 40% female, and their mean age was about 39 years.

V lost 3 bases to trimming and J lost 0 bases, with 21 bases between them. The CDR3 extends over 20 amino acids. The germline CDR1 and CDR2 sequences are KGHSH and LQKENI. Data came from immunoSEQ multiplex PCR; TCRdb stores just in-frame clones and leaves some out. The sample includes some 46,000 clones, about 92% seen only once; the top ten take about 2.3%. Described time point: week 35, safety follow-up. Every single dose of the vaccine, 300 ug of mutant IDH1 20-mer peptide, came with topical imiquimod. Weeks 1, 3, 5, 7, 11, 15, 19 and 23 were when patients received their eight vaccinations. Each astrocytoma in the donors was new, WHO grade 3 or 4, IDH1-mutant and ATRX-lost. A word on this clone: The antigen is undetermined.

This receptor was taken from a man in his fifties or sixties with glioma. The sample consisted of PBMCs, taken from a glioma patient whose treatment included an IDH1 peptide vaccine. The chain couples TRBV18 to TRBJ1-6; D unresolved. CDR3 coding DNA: TGTGCCAGCTCACCCTCCGATAACGCCGTCCAGCGCTCCTATAATTCACCCCTCCACTTT. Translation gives CASSPSDNAVQRSYNSPLHF.